This record covers a single T cell receptor beta chain. These data originate in a study of blood T cell repertoires in COVID-19. About the research overall: PBMCs, B-cell-depleted T cells, or T cells were the source of the cDNA or gDNA that made up the material.

Method: immunoSEQ multiplex PCR; TCRdb's copy keeps in-frame clones and lacks some. The sample has 100,000 to 150,000 clones, roughly nine tenths seen once. Germline CDR1 and CDR2: SGHTS and YDEGEE. This CDR3 is built from 17 residues. The germline V and J ends were trimmed by 0 bases and 0 bases, with 15 bases remaining between them. Sequencing was performed on peripheral blood. The origin of this receptor is a man aged 50 to 59 with COVID-19, enrolled during active disease. This chain uses TRBV5-8 with TRBJ2-5, with TRBD2 as a possible D gene (6 bases). The CDR3 spells CASSLARRRGDQETQYF. As DNA, the CDR3 is TGTGCCAGCAGCTTGGCCAGGAGGCGGGGAGACCAAGAGACCCAGTACTTC.